Listed below are T cell receptor beta chains from one sample, sequenced in a study of OX40 agonist ivuxolimab in advanced cancers. TCRdb's table, derived via immunoSEQ multiplex PCR, lists solely in-frame clones and lacks some. The sample consists of about 28,000 clones, about 90% of them appearing once. Sequencing used CD4+ or CD8+ T cells sorted from blood, obtained in a trial of the OX40 agonist ivuxolimab. The receptors here all came from an adult with an advanced solid tumor such as melanoma, head and neck, liver or kidney cancer. Each CDR3 is given without its conserved first and last residue. Clone size is stated in some rows and not others, as once, few, many or a class when expanded.

V gene: TRBV27; CDR3 length: 11; clone size: once; J gene: TRBJ1-5; CDR3 protein: ASRPDPIQPQH
V gene: TRBV27; CDR3 length: 11; clone size: NA; J gene: TRBJ1-1; CDR3 protein: ASSLWVSTEAF
V gene: TRBV11-2; CDR3 length: 15; clone size: NA; J gene: TRBJ2-3; CDR3 protein: ASSLEGRGFGTDTQY
V gene: TRBV13; CDR3 length: 12; clone size: NA; J gene: TRBJ1-4; CDR3 protein: ASSLGQFNEKLF
V gene: TRBV18; CDR3 length: 11; clone size: NA; J gene: TRBJ1-2; CDR3 protein: ASSPRGIYGYT
V gene: TRBV6-5; CDR3 length: 11; clone size: NA; J gene: TRBJ2-7; CDR3 protein: ASSFLGEDEQY
V gene: TRBV19; CDR3 length: 13; clone size: NA; J gene: TRBJ1-3; CDR3 protein: ASSIGATGGNTIY
V gene: TRBV5-6; CDR3 length: 12; clone size: NA; J gene: TRBJ2-7; CDR3 protein: ASSLGGASYEQY
V gene: TRBV7-2; CDR3 length: 16; clone size: NA; J gene: TRBJ2-3; CDR3 protein: ASSLAKTSGSSTDTQY
V gene: TRBV19; CDR3 length: 15; clone size: NA; J gene: TRBJ1-2; CDR3 protein: ASSTQHGHRGYYGYT
V gene: TRBV27; CDR3 length: 15; clone size: NA; J gene: TRBJ2-2; CDR3 protein: ASSKTAGTPRTGELF
V gene: TRBV28; CDR3 length: 13; clone size: NA; J gene: TRBJ2-1; CDR3 protein: ASSFRGRGVNEQF
V gene: TRBV7-9; CDR3 length: 14; clone size: NA; J gene: TRBJ2-7; CDR3 protein: ASSTAFGLEFYEQY
V gene: TRBV10-1; CDR3 length: 13; clone size: NA; J gene: TRBJ1-4; CDR3 protein: ASSPDRYRRGKLF
V gene: TRBV6-1; CDR3 length: 17; clone size: NA; J gene: TRBJ1-1; CDR3 protein: ASSEYRGLRLWRVTEAF
V gene: TRBV29-1; CDR3 length: 13; clone size: NA; J gene: TRBJ2-7; CDR3 protein: SVEVSSGREYEQY
V gene: TRBV30; CDR3 length: 12; clone size: NA; J gene: TRBJ1-3; CDR3 protein: AWRRAVTGNTIY
V gene: TRBV14; CDR3 length: 13; clone size: NA; J gene: TRBJ2-7; CDR3 protein: ASSQGQYGRDEQY